The following is a T cell receptor beta chain sequence with its context. Its antigen is not yet known. The record has no base qualities; no much larger clone is one base away. The donors were a few dozen Caucasian individuals from Russia, aged roughly 6 to 90 years, who were systemically healthy. Each donor gave 8.5 to 10 milliliters of peripheral blood, collected into EDTA-treated Vacutainer tubes. Ficoll-Paque density-gradient centrifugation was used to isolate PBMCs, with at least 6.5 million per sample. Total RNA was extracted from PBMCs with Trizol reagent, with at least 5 micrograms obtained per sample. Naive CD45RAhigh/CD27high T cell percentages were measured by flow cytometry on a PBMC aliquot from every donor. The data were obtained in a study of blood T cells in healthy people across ages (dated by TCRdb to 2013 to 2016). About the study as a whole: Template switching captured roughly one uniquely barcoded TCR beta cDNA molecule per two T cells in model experiments. Age-related changes in TCR beta repertoire diversity were measured in the study by deep sequencing normalized with unique cDNA molecular identifiers. Donors were grouped into four age groups: young (average approximately 16 years), middle-aged (39), aged (around 60) and long-lived (about 90). To avoid experimental bias, donors of different ages were distributed randomly across sequencing lanes. The study analyzed two additional independent replicas of 1 million unique cDNA reads from the same blood draw for two donors, one aged 18 to 30 and one aged 80 or older. Beyond this particular receptor, the publication reports: The CMV infection status of donors was not known, potentially confounding age-related changes in expanded clonotypes. A strong correlation was found between observed TCR beta diversity and the percentage of naive T cells measured by flow cytometry. Conclusive comparison of naive and antigen-experienced compartments was prevented by the profiling of bulk unsorted PBMCs. Estimates of total diversity from one million sequenced T cells were regarded as lower bounds and underestimates. The long-lived group showed more naive CD4+ T cells, fewer expanded clones and increased TCR diversity than the aged group, suggesting age selection. Observed TCR beta diversity per million T cells fell roughly linearly with age, and a significant reduction was already apparent by age about 43.

The library came from 5' RACE. The data were produced on an Illumina HiSeq 2500. A second PCR of roughly 7 to 11 cycles was performed with a sample-barcoded 5' primer and a J-beta primer mix. A template-switch 5' adaptor carrying 12 random nucleotides introduced a unique molecular identifier onto each TCR beta cDNA molecule. At least 3 million CDR3-containing paired-end reads were obtained from each sample. First-strand cDNA was synthesized from all RNA with the Mint cDNA synthesis kit, primed by a TRBC-specific oligonucleotide. Following uracil-DNA glycosylase treatment, a first 18-cycle PCR with universal primers M1SS and BC2_uni_R was performed on all cDNA. In the paper's pipeline: For normalization, 1 million high-quality reads, each with a distinct molecular identifier, were randomly selected from each sample. Reads with shared molecular identifiers were discarded instead of being binned into consensus sequences. MiTCR, set to a Q25 quality threshold and the strictest error-elimination algorithm, was used for CDR3 identification, clonotype clustering and error correction. A nonparametric unseen species model with Euler transformation was used to estimate lower-bound total TCR beta diversity. The raw public reads went through TCRdb reprocessing: fastp at Q25, MiXCR clone calling, in-frame beta chains kept. Merged by CDR3 protein, the rows form single entries marked with the most common genes and DNA. The authors' filters were not applied to this entry. The sample has 800,000 to 1,000,000 distinct CDR3 sequences on record, roughly 52% of them singletons. The ten largest make up around an eighth of the sample.

Input material: blood. This TCR was sampled from a man aged 25 to 40 in good health.

Here the CDR3 is given as CASSYYAQDYEQYF. The DNA sequence is given as TGTGCCAGCAGTTACTATGCCCAGGATTACGAGCAGTACTTC. The chain is assembled from TRBV6-2 or TRBV6-3 and TRBJ2-7, with the D gene not confidently named. CDR1 and CDR2, per the germline V gene, are MNHEY and SVGEGT. V loses 1 base of germline sequence and J loses 4 bases, and the interval between the two ends is 11 bases. There are 14 amino acids in the CDR3, from cysteine to phenylalanine inclusive. Solely the CDR3 DNA is kept, with 42 bases framed from the first base.